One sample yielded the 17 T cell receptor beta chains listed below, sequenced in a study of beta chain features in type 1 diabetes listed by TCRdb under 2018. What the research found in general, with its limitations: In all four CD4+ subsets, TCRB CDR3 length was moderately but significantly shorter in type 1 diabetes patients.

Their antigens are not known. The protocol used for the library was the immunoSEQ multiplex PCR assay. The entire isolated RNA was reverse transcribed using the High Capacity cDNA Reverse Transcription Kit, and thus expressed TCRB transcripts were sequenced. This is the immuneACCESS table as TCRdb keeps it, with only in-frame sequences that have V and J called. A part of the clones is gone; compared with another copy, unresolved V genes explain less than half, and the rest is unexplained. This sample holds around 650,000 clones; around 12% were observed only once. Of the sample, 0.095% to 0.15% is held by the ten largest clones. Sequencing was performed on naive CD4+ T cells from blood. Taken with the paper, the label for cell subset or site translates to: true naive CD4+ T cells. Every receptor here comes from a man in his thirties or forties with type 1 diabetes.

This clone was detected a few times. In DNA form, the CDR3 reads TGTGCCAGCAGCTCCGAGGCTGGAGAAAACATTCAGTACTTC. Protein: CASSSEAGENIQYF. The chain uses TRBV7-3 and TRBJ2-4, with D unresolved. Between the trimmed V and J ends, which lost 4 bases and 5 bases, there was a span of 12 bases. The CDR3 has 14 residues. Germline CDR1 reads SGHTA; CDR2 reads FQGTGA.

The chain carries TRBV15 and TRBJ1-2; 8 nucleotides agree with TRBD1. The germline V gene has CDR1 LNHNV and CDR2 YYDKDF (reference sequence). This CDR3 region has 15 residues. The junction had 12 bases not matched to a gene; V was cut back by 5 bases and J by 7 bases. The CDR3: CATSPRPRGRFGYTF. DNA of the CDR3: TGTGCCACCAGCCCGAGGCCCAGGGGGCGATTTGGCTACACCTTC.

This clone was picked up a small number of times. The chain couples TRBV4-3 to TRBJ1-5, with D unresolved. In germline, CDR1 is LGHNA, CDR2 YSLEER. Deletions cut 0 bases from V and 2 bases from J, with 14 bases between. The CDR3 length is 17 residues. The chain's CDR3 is CASSQDFLAWGNQPQHF. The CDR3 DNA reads TGCGCCAGCAGCCAAGATTTCTTGGCGTGGGGCAATCAGCCCCAGCATTTT.

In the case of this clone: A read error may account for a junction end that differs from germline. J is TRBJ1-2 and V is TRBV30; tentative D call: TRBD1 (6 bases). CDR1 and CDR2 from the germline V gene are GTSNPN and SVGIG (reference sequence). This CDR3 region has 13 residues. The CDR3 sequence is CAWSLPGLGGHPF. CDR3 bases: TGTGCCTGGAGCTTACCGGGACTTGGGGGCCACCCTTTC.

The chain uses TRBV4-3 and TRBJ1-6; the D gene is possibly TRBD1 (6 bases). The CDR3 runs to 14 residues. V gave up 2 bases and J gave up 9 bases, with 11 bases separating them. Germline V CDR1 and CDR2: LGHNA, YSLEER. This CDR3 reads CASSQNRAGSPLHF. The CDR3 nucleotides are TGCGCCAGCAGCCAAAACAGGGCGGGTTCACCCCTCCACTTT.

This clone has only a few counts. The CDR3: CASIKDRNTQYF. The CDR3 nucleotides are TGTGCCAGCATTAAAGATCGGAATACGCAGTATTTT. J is TRBJ2-3 and V is TRBV6-5, with D unclear. Germline CDR1 MNHEY, CDR2 SVGAGI. V lost 7 bases to trimming and J lost 7 bases, with 12 bases between them. The CDR3 is 12 amino acids.

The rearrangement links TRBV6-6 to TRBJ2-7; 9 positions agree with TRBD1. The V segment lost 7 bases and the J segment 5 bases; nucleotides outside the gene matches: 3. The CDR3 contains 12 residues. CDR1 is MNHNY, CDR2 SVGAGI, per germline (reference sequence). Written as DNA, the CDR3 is TGTGCCAGCAAACAGGGGGCTGACGAGCAGTACTTC. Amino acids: CASKQGADEQYF.

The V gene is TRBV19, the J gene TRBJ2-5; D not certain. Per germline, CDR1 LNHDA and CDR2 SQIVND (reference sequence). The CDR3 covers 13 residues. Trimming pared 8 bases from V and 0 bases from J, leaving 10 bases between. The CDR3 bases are TGTGCCAGTGGTCGCGACGACCAAGAGACCCAGTACTTC. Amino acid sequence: CASGRDDQETQYF.

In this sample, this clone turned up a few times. The CDR3 nucleotides are TGCGCCAGCAGCTTGGTGGGGACAGGGAACTATGGCTACACCTTC. It is translated as CASSLVGTGNYGYTF. The chain links TRBV5-1 to TRBJ1-2, with 9 bases that match TRBD1. This CDR3 has 15 amino acids. In germline, CDR1 is SGHRS, CDR2 YFSETQ. The trim removed 0 bases at V and 2 bases at J, leaving 2 bases unmatched.

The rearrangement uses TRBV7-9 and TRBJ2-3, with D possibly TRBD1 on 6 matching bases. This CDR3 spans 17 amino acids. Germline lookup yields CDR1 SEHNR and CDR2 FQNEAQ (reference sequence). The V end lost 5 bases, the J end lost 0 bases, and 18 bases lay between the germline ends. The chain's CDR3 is CASSLRPGQSSTDTQYF. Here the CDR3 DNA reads TGTGCCAGCAGCCTACGGCCAGGACAGTCTAGCACAGATACGCAGTATTTT. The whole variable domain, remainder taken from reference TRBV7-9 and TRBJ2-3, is DTGVSQNPRHKITKRGQNVTFRCDPISEHNRLYWYRQTLGQGPEFLTYFQNEAQLEKSRLLSDRFSAERPKGSFSTLEIQRTEQGDSAMYLCASSLRPGQSSTDTQYFGPGTRLTVL.

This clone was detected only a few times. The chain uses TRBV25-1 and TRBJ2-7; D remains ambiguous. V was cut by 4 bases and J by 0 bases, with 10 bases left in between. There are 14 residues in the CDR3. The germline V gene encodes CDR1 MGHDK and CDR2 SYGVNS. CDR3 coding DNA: TGTGCCAGCAGTGTAGACACGTACTCCTACGAGCAGTACTTC. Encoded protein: CASSVDTYSYEQYF.

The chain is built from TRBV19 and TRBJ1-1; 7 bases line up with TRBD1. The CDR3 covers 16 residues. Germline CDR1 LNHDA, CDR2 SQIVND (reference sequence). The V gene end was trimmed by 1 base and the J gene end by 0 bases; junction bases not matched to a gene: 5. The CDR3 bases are TGTGCCAGTAGTATAGTTCGTGGGACAGTGAACACTGAAGCTTTCTTT. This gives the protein CASSIVRGTVNTEAFF.

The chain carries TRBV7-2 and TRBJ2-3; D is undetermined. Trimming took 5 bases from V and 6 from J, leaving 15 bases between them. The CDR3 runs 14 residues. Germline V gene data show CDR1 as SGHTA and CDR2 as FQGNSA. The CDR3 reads CASSLLVSSDTQYF. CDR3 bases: TGTGCCAGCAGCCTACTTGTGAGTAGCGATACGCAGTATTTT.

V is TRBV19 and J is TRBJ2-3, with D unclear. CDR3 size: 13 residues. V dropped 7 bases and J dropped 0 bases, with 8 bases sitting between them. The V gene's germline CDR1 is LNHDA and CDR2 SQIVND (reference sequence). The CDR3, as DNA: TGTGCCAGTACGCCCGGGAGCACAGATACGCAGTATTTT. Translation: CASTPGSTDTQYF.

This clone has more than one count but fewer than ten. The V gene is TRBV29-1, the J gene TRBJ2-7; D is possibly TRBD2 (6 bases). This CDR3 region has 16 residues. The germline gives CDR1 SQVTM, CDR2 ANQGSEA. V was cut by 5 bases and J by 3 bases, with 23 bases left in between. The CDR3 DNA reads TGCAGCGTTACTCGAACCCCAGCGGGCGGCCTCTACGAGCAGTACTTC. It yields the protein CSVTRTPAGGLYEQYF.

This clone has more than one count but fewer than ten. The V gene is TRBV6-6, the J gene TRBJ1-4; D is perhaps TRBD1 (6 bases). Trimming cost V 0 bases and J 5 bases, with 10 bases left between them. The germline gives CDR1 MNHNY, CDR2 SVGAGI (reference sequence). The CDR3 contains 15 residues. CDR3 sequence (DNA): TGTGCCAGCAGTTACTCGGCAGGGGACAATGAAAAACTGTTTTTT. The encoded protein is CASSYSAGDNEKLFF.

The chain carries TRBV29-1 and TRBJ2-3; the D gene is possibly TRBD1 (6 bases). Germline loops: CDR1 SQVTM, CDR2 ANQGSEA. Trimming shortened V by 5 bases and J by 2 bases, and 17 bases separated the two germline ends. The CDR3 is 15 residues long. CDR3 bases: TGCAGCGTTTCGGCCCAGGGGATCTCCACAGATACGCAGTATTTT. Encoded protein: CSVSAQGISTDTQYF.